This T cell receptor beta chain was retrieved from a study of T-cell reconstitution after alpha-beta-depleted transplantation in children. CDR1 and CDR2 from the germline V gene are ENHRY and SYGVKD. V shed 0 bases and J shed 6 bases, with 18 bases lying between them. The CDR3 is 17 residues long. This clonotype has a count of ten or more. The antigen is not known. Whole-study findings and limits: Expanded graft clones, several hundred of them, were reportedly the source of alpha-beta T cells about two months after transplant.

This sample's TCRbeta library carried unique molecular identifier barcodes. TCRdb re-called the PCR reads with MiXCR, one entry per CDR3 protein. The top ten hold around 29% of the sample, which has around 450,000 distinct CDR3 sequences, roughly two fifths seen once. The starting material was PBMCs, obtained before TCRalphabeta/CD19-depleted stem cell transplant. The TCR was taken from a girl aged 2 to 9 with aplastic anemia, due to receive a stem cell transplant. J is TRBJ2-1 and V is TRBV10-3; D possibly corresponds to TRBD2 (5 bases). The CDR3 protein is CAISESAVGVSSNEQFF. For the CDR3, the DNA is TGTGCCATCAGTGAGTCCGCGGTGGGAGTTAGTAGCAATGAGCAGTTCTTC.